The clone carrying this T cell receptor (beta chain) was counted only a few times. A multiplex PCR was run with 60 Vbeta primers and 13 Jbeta primers. The method was immunoSEQ multiplex PCR; TCRdb's version includes in-frame clones alone and lacks a portion of them. The sample includes about 180,000 clones, approximately 72% of them seen just once. This sample was included in a study of cytomegalovirus exposure and HLA in healthy donors. Each of the donors was a healthy bone marrow donor. Though nominally healthy at sampling, donors likely had unrecorded immune exposures. This CDR3 spans 14 amino acids. Trimming pared 7 bases from V and 3 bases from J, leaving 16 bases between. The V gene's germline CDR1 is SGHDT and CDR2 YYEEEE.

The receptor's source is a human donor in good health. Sample: PBMCs. This rearrangement joins TRBV5-6 to TRBJ2-5, with a tentative D call TRBD1 (6 bases). In DNA form, the CDR3 reads TGTGCCAGCGGCAAAACAGGGCAGGAAGAGACCCAGTACTTC. It translates to CASGKTGQEETQYF.